These 6 T cell receptor beta chains were all obtained from the same sample, sequenced in a study of shared clonotypes between healthy human individuals. TCRdb keeps only in-frame clones here, not all; method: immunoSEQ multiplex PCR. The sample yields 2 million to 2.5 million clones, 90% to 96% seen once. The sequenced material came from naive CD4+ T cells sorted from blood. Regarding subset: CD45RA+ positively selected. These receptors were taken from a man aged 18-30 years in good health.

This chain joins TRBV7-9 and TRBJ2-1, with unresolved D. V was cut by 5 bases and J by 5 bases, with 13 bases left in between. The germline gives CDR1 SEHNR, CDR2 FQNEAQ (reference sequence). The CDR3 is 14 amino acids. CDR3 region: CASSQNYPDNEQFF. The CDR3 DNA reads as TGTGCCAGCAGCCAGAACTACCCTGACAATGAGCAGTTCTTC.

This clone was observed once. The rearrangement uses TRBV5-4 and TRBJ2-2, with a possible D match to TRBD2 (5 bases). There are 13 residues in the CDR3. Germline assignment: CDR1 SGHNT and CDR2 YYREEE (reference sequence). Trimming cost V 2 bases and J 4 bases, with 6 bases left between them. CDR3 residues: CASSFEGTGELFF. For the CDR3, the DNA is TGTGCCAGCAGCTTCGAGGGCACCGGGGAGCTGTTTTTT.

The gene calls are TRBV7-2 and TRBJ1-2; weak D call: TRBD1 (5 bases). V was cut by 5 bases and J by 8 bases, with 15 bases left in between. The CDR3 spans 13 residues. CDR1 and CDR2 (germline): SGHTA, FQGNSA. Written as DNA, the CDR3 is TGTGCCAGCAGCATAGGGGTAGAGATCGGCTACACCTTC. Amino acids: CASSIGVEIGYTF.

This chain connects TRBV5-1 to TRBJ2-1; the match to TRBD2 covers 11 bases. V trimming: 5 bases; J trimming: 1 base; junction bases outside the gene matches: 11. Germline values: CDR1 SGHRS, CDR2 YFSETQ. The length of the CDR3 is 18 residues. CDR3 loop: CASRRGTSGRGSYNEQFF. The CDR3 coding sequence is TGCGCCAGCAGGCGCGGGACTAGCGGACGTGGGTCCTACAATGAGCAGTTCTTC. Together with reference TRBV5-1 and TRBJ2-1, the CDR3 gives the full variable domain: KAGVTQTPRYLIKTRGQQVTLSCSPISGHRSVSWYQQTPGQGLQFLFEYFSETQRNKGNFPGRFSGRQFSNSRSEMNVSTLELGDSALYLCASRRGTSGRGSYNEQFFGPGTRLTVL.

V usage is TRBV29-1 and J usage is TRBJ1-1, with 9 bases lining up with TRBD1. This CDR3 is built from 15 residues. Germline assignment: CDR1 SQVTM and CDR2 ANQGSEA. J was trimmed by 0 bases and V by 5 bases; bases with no gene match: 7. The CDR3 spells CSVLGTGTLNTEAFF. The CDR3 coding sequence is TGCAGCGTTCTCGGGACAGGGACTTTGAACACTGAAGCTTTCTTT.

This rearrangement joins TRBV30 to TRBJ1-5; perhaps TRBD1 as D (5 bases). Germline V CDR1 and CDR2: GTSNPN, SVGIG (reference sequence). The CDR3 has 14 residues. V was pared by 0 bases and J by 5 bases, with 11 bases between. The CDR3 spells CAWSVYLGDQPQHF. The CDR3 DNA is TGTGCCTGGAGTGTATATTTGGGGGATCAGCCCCAGCATTTT.